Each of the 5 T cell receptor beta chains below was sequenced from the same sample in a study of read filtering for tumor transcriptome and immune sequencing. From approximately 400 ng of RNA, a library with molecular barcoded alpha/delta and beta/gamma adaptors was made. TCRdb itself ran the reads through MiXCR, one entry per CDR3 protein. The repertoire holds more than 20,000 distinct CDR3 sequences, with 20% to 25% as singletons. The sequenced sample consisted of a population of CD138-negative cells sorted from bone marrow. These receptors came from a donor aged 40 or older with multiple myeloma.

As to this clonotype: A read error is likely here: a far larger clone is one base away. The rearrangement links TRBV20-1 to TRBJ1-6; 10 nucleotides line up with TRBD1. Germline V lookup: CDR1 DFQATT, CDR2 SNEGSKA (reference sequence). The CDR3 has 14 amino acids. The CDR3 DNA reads TGCAGTGCCCCTAGGACAGGGGGGTACACTGAAGCTTCCTTT. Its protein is CSAPRTGGYTEASF.

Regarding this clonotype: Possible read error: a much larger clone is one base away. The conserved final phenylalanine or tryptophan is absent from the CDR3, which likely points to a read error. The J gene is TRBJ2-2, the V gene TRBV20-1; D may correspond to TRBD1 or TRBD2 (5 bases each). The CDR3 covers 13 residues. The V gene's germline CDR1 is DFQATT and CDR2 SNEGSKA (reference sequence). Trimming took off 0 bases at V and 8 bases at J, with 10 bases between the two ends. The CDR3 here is CSARDDGGGELFL. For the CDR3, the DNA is TGCAGTGCTAGAGATGATGGGGGTGGGGAGCTGTTTCTT.

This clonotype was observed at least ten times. The CDR3 DNA reads as TGCAGCGTTGTACAGGGGGCTATCACTGAAGCTTTCTTT. It translates to CSVVQGAITEAFF. The V gene is TRBV29-1, the J gene TRBJ1-1; 9 positions match TRBD1. J gave up 4 bases and V 4 bases, and 4 bases lay outside the gene matches. The V gene's germline CDR1 is SQVTM and CDR2 ANQGSEA. CDR3 length equals 13 residues.

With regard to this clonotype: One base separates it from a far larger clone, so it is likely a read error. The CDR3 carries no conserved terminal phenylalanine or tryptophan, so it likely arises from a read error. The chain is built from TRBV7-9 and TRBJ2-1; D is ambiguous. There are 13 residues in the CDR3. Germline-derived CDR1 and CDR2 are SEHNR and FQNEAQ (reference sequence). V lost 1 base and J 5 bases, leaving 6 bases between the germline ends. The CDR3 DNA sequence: TGTGCCAGCAGCTTAGGACTCCACAATGAGCAGTTCCTC. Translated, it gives CASSLGLHNEQFL.

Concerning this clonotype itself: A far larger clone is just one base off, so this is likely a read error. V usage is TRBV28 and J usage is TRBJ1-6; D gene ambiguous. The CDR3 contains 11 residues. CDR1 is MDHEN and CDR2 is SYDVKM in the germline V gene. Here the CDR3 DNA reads TGTGCCAGCAGTTTACGAGGGTATCGCTCCTTT. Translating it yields CASSLRGYRSF.